Listed here are 10 T cell receptor beta chains from one sample, sequenced in a study of blood T cell repertoires in COVID-19. Data came from immunoSEQ multiplex PCR; TCRdb stores just in-frame clones and leaves some out. This sample has roughly 200,000 clones, with more than 70% found just once. Source material: peripheral blood. The origin of the receptors is a man aged 18-30 years with active or convalescent COVID-19.

The CDR3 DNA sequence: TGTGCCAGTAGTGCAGGGAGGATGGGGACTGAAGCTTTCTTT. As protein: CASSAGRMGTEAFF. The chain couples TRBV19 to TRBJ1-1; a possible D gene is TRBD1 (5 bases). The germline CDR1 and CDR2 sequences are LNHDA and SQIVND (reference sequence). V lost 5 bases to trimming and J lost 5 bases, with 15 bases between them. The CDR3 has 14 residues.

This chain connects TRBV12-3 or TRBV12-4 to TRBJ1-2; TRBD1 aligns across 9 bases. The ends lost 6 bases at V and 5 bases at J; junction bases unmatched: 4. The CDR3 covers 13 residues. The CDR3: CASRQGALYGYTF. The DNA of the CDR3 is TGTGCCAGCAGACAGGGGGCGTTGTATGGCTACACCTTC.

V usage is TRBV5-1 and J usage is TRBJ1-5; D gene uncertain. This CDR3 region has 13 residues. Germline CDR1 reads SGHRS; CDR2 reads YFSETQ. The V end was cut by 5 bases, the J end by 0 bases, with 6 bases between. The CDR3 DNA follows: TGCGCCAGCAGTGTAGATAGCAATCAGCCCCAGCATTTT. The encoded protein is CASSVDSNQPQHF.

Comment on this clone: At one boundary the junction diverges from the germline segment, which might be a read error. The chain employs TRBV14 and TRBJ2-2; 10 bases are shared with TRBD1. Looked up from germline, CDR1 is SGHDN and CDR2 is FVKESK. This CDR3 contains 15 residues. The CDR3 DNA is TGTGCCAGCAGCCAGGGACAGGGGAACCCCGGGGAGCTGTTTTTT. This codes for CASSQGQGNPGELFF.

V usage is TRBV7-9 and J usage is TRBJ1-1; TRBD1 matches 7 bases. J gave up 1 base and V 5 bases, and 7 bases lay outside the gene matches. CDR3 length equals 15 residues. The germline V gene encodes CDR1 SEHNR and CDR2 FQNEAQ (reference sequence). The CDR3 protein is CASSPRTGQNTEAFF. DNA of the CDR3: TGTGCCAGCAGCCCAAGGACAGGACAGAACACTGAAGCTTTCTTT. Supplemented by reference TRBV7-9 and TRBJ1-1, the full variable domain reads DTGVSQNPRHKITKRGQNVTFRCDPISEHNRLYWYRQTLGQGPEFLTYFQNEAQLEKSRLLSDRFSAERPKGSFSTLEIQRTEQGDSAMYLCASSPRTGQNTEAFFGQGTRLTVV.

The chain employs TRBV11-1 and TRBJ2-1; TRBD2 matches at 12 bases. Germline values: CDR1 SGHAT, CDR2 FQDESV (reference sequence). This CDR3 spans 14 amino acids. The ends lost 1 base at V and 9 bases at J; junction bases unmatched: 1. CDR3 in DNA: TGTGCCAGCAGCTTAGGACTAGCGGGAGCTGAGCAGTTCTTC. Translated, it gives CASSLGLAGAEQFF.

The chain uses TRBV19 and TRBJ2-1, with 16 bases lining up with TRBD2. The V and J ends lost 6 bases and 6 bases, in that order; junction bases with no gene match: 8. Germline-derived CDR1 and CDR2 are LNHDA and SQIVND (reference sequence). The CDR3 length is 17 residues. The CDR3 DNA reads TGTGCCAGTAGACCACCCGGGACTAGCGGGAGGGCCAATGAGCAGTTCTTC. This sequence encodes CASRPPGTSGRANEQFF.

V and J are TRBV19 and TRBJ1-1, with D perhaps matching TRBD1 (6 bases). This CDR3 contains 13 residues. The V gene lost 7 bases and the J gene lost 4 bases, with 13 bases spanning the gap. Germline loops: CDR1 LNHDA, CDR2 SQIVND (reference sequence). The CDR3 sequence is CASNRVKGTEAFF. As DNA, the CDR3 is TGTGCCAGTAACAGGGTGAAGGGCACTGAAGCTTTCTTT.

The chain is built from TRBV19 and TRBJ1-6; TRBD1 agrees at 9 bases. The V and J ends lost 8 bases and 10 bases, in that order; junction bases with no gene match: 9. CDR1 and CDR2 (germline): LNHDA, SQIVND (reference sequence). CDR3 length: 14 amino acids. CDR3 bases: TGTGCCAGTCAGATCACAGGGGGCAACTCACCCCTCCACTTT. Translating it yields CASQITGGNSPLHF. The whole variable domain, remainder taken from reference TRBV19 and TRBJ1-6, is DGGITQSPKYLFRKEGQNVTLSCEQNLNHDAMYWYRQDPGQGLRLIYYSQIVNDFQKGDIAEGYSVSREKKESFPLTVTSAQKNPTAFYLCASQITGGNSPLHFGNGTRLTVT.

This chain joins TRBV30 and TRBJ1-2, with 9 bases fitting TRBD1. The CDR3 loop spans 12 amino acids. The germline gives CDR1 GTSNPN, CDR2 SVGIG (reference sequence). V was clipped by 3 bases and J by 7 bases; unmatched bases: 3. The CDR3 region has the DNA TGTGCCTGGAGCCGGACAGGGGCTGGCTACACCTTC. Amino acids: CAWSRTGAGYTF.